The 2 T cell receptor beta chains given below trace back to one sample, sequenced in a study of blood T cell repertoires in COVID-19. Repertoires were generated with immunoSEQ multiplex PCR, while TCRdb's copy carries only in-frame clones and drops some. The sample holds about half a million clones, 75% to 90% seen once. The sequenced material came from peripheral blood. All receptors come from a man in his late teens or twenties with COVID-19, enrolled during active disease.

The genes are TRBV27 and TRBJ1-6; 7 bases align to TRBD1. The trim removed 6 bases at V and 8 bases at J, leaving 7 bases unmatched. CDR3 length equals 14 residues. Germline V gene sequence: CDR1 MNHEY, CDR2 SMNVEV (reference sequence). In DNA form, the CDR3 reads TGTGCCAGCAGCCGACAGGGTTGGGATTCACCCCTCCACTTT. It encodes CASSRQGWDSPLHF.

The CDR3 DNA follows: TGTGCCAGCAGCTTTGTGGCGGGGGCAGGCGGGAACATTCAGTACTTC. This sequence encodes CASSFVAGAGGNIQYF. V and J are TRBV12-1 and TRBJ2-4; the table assigns TRBD2, which was not confirmed against the DNA. TRBV12-1 is termed a pseudogene. The CDR3 consists of 16 residues.